This TCR beta chain was documented in a study of PD-L1 blockade in urothelial cancer. Across the study: Enrolled patients had been treated previously with 0 to 3 chemotherapy regimens. After treatment start, blood was analyzed at 3 weeks (second dose) and at 6 weeks.

Time point: peripheral blood 6 weeks after treatment start. Assay: immunoSEQ multiplex PCR; the TCRdb copy retains only in-frame clones and omits some. The table lists around 80,000 clones, around 90% of them singletons, with around 0.9% in the top ten. Per germline, CDR1 WSHSY and CDR2 SAAADI. The V and J ends lost 2 bases and 1 base respectively, with 11 bases between them. The length of the CDR3 is 15 residues. The sequence came from a woman older than 75 with urothelial cancer. The material was PBMCs, obtained around atezolizumab (anti-PD-L1) treatment. The chain couples TRBV10-2 to TRBJ1-1, with D uncertain. The CDR3 sequence is CASSERWSGNTEAFF. The CDR3, as DNA: TGCGCCAGCAGTGAGAGATGGTCGGGGAACACTGAAGCTTTCTTT.